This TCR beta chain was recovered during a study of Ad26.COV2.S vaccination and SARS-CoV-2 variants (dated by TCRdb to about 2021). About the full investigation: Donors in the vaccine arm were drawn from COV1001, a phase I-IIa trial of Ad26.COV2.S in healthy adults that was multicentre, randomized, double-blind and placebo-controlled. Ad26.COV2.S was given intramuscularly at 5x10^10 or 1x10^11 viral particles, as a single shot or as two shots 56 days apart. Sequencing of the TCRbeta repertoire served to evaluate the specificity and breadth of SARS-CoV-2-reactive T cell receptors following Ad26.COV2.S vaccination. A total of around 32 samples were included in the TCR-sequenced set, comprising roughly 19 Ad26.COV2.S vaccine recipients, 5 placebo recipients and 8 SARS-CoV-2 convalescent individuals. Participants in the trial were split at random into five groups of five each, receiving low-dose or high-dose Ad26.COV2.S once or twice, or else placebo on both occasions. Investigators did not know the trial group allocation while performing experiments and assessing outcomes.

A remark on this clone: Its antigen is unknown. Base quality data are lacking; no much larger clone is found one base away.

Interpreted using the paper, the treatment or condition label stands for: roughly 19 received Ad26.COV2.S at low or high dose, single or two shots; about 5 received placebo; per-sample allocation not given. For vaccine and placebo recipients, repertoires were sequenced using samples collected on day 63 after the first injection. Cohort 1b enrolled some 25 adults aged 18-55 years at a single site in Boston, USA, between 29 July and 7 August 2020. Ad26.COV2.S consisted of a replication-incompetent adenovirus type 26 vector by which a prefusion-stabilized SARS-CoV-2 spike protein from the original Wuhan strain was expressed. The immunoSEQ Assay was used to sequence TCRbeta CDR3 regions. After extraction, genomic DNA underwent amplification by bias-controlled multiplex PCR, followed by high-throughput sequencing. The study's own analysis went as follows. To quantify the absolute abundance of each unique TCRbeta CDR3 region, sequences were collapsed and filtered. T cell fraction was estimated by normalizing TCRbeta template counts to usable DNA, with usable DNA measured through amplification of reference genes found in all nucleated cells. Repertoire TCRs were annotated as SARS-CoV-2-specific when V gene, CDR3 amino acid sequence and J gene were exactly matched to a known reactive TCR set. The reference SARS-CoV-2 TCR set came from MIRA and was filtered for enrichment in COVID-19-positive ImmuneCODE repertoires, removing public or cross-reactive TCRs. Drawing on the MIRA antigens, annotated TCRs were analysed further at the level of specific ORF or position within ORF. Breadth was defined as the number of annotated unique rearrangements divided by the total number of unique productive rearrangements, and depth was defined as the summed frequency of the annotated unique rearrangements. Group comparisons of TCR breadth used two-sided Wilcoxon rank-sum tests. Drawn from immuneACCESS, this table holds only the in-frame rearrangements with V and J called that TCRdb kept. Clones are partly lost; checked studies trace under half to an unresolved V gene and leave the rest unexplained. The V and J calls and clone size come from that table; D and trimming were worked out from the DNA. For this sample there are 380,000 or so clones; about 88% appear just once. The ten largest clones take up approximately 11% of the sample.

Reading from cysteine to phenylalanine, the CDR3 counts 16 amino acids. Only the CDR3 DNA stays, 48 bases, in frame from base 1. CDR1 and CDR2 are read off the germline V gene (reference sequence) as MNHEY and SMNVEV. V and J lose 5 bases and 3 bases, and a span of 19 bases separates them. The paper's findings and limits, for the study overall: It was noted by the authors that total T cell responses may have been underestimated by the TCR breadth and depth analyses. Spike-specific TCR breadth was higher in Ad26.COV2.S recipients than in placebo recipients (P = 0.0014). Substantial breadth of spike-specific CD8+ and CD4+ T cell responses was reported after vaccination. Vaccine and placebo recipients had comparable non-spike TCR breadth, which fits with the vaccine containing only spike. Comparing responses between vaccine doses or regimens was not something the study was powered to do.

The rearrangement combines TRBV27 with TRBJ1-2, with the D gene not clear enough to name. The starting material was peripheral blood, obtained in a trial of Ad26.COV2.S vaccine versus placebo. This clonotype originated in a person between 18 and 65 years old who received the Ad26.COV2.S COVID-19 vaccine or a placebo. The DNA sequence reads TGTGCCAGCAGTCCTCCTCCCGGGTACCAGGACTATGGCTACACCTTC. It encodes CASSPPPGYQDYGYTF.